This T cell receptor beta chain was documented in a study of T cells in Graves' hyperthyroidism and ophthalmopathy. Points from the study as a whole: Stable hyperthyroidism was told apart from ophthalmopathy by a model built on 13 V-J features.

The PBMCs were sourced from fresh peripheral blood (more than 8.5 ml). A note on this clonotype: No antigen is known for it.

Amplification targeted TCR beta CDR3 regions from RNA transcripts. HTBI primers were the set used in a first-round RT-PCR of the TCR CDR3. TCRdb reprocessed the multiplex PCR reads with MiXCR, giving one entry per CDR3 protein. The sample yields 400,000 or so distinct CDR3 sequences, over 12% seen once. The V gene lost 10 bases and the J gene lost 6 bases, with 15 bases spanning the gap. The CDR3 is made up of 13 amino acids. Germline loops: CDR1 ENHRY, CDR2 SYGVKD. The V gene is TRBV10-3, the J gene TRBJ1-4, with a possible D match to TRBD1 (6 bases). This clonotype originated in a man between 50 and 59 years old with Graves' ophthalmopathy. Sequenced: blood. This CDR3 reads CATKQGVDEKLFF. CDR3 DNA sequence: TGTGCCACCAAACAGGGCGTGGATGAAAAACTGTTTTTT.